This T cell receptor (beta chain) was recorded in a study of cytomegalovirus exposure and HLA in healthy donors (dated by TCRdb to the late 2010s). Context from the whole study: In an earlier analysis of 587 of the donors, approximately 260 Gb of sequence data and 90 million to 130 million unique TCR beta sequences from roughly 180 million T cells were reported. Roughly 300 gigabases of sequencing data and around 85 million unique TCR sequences made up an early release that covered approximately 650 HLA-typed donors. To predict cytomegalovirus infection status, the study brought together high-throughput TCR immunosequencing, statistical association of individual TCRs with disease status, and machine learning. In a later genetic analysis, genome-wide SNP genotypes for about three fifths of the roughly 670 donors were used, and that subset was treated as a discovery cohort. A later analysis re-examined previously published TCR beta repertoires from just over 650 donors and added high-resolution HLA genotyping to investigate patterns of TCR occurrence. All discovery cohort repertoires had been generated on a single sequencing platform. Typing coverage differed by locus: A, B, C, DRB1 and DQB1 were typed in roughly 620-630 donors, DQA1 in around 500, DPA1 in nearly 610, and DPB1 in 472. Of the roughly 400 genotyped donors, roughly 80% were placed in the genetic ancestry cluster associated with self-reported Caucasian donors. The study used immunosequencing to profile the T cell repertoires of approximately 650 subjects and linked those repertoires to cytomegalovirus serostatus. To decide whether each TCR beta V gene segment behaved as functional or pseudogenic, an earlier analysis of over 500 of the donors relied on high-throughput TCR beta sequencing. Both class I and class II loci were covered by HLA typing, at four-digit resolution. The study aimed to test whether cataloging public T cell receptors could reveal signatures of past pathogen exposure. Because of strong linkage in the cohort, five DR-DQ haplotypes were treated as single units for association and clustering. On average, 235,054 unique TCR beta nucleotide sequences were sequenced per donor among roughly 430 genotyped donors of the cohort, with around 19% of those sequences being non-productive. Along with the approximately 600-subject first cohort, a separate validation cohort of 120 different subjects was used. Rather than drawing on any new phenotypic data, the later analysis identified candidate immune exposures from TCR beta sequences and the way those sequences occurred across donors. Donor age, sex, ethnicity and CMV serostatus were collected together with the repertoire data.

General study outcomes and caveats: CMV serostatus was the only immune exposure information available for the cohort. In a later genetic analysis, fewer N-insertions in productive TCRs were reported among donors in an Asian-associated ancestry cluster than the 666-donor mean. Linkage disequilibrium might explain the correlated functional status among segregating V segments, but an unknown experimental factor could not be ruled out. A few of the identified cytomegalovirus-associated TCR beta chains were confirmed in vitro to be specific for cytomegalovirus antigens. This cohort had only TCR beta chains sequenced, and the lack of alpha or paired-chain data limited which features could be detected. Assigning TCR associations to individual alleles was difficult when HLA alleles, especially DR and DQ, strongly co-occurred. A cluster of highly shared sequence variants was judged likely to be a technical artifact of the sequencing pipeline. In a later analysis, most CMV-associated TCR beta chains were found to appear HLA-restricted, with HLA associations seemingly driven largely by CMV exposure. In both the original and validation cohorts, the classifier was reported to diagnose cytomegalovirus status with high specificity and sensitivity. The authors suggested that the approach could potentially be generalized to other disease states and immunological phenotypes. A further reported finding was that TCR beta sequences accurately predicted the HLA-A and HLA-B alleles for most subjects in the first cohort. The study listed around 160 TCR beta chains as associated with cytomegalovirus. In a later genetic analysis, a missense DCLRE1C variant was associated with V-gene and J-gene trimming of TCR beta chains, and the association was replicated in an independent cohort. Some IMGT-functional V segments, including TRBV6-2 and TRBV6-3, could not be told apart with the 87-base-pair reads, so those segments were excluded. Several of the top co-occurrence clusters appeared to be linked to parvovirus B19, influenza, CMV and Epstein-Barr virus, according to a later analysis. Because HLA typing was unavailable for some donors at each locus, only the typed subset was used in association tests. In an earlier analysis of more than 500 of the donors, most TCR beta V segments appeared in productive rearrangements about 87% or about 30% of the time, broadly matching IMGT annotations. Because counts were too low, about 17 rarely observed V segments, including chromosome 9 orphons, were excluded from the earlier analysis of fewer than 650 of the donors. A later analysis associated 16,951 TCR beta sequences with specific HLA alleles at a false discovery rate of 0.05. According to a later analysis, TCR association rates differed among HLA loci, with DRB1 alleles showing the most associated TCRs and HLA-C alleles showing the fewest. Most TCR sequences were observed very rarely across donors, whereas some public TCRs were present in many individuals. In a later analysis, HLA-associated TCR beta chains were found to be more clonally expanded and to have lower generation probabilities than equally common non-associated chains. Sequencing depth was assumed to be roughly uniform across donors in the presence/absence analyses, though that assumption may not hold.

Details on this clone: Its target antigen remains unknown.

The germline V gene supplies CDR1 SGHTA and CDR2 FQGTGA. V lost 5 bases and J lost 4 bases; the stretch between them is 11 bases long. From the cysteine up to the phenylalanine, the CDR3 has a length of 13 residues. Solely the CDR3 DNA is kept, with 39 bases framed from the first base. The cohort consisted of 650 to 850 healthy bone marrow donors. Cohort members were all nominally healthy when sampled, although unrecorded immune exposures were likely present. The donor was CMV seronegative and was included in the group of a few hundred seronegative cohort members. A peripheral blood sample was collected from each donor, and TCR beta sequencing was performed on peripheral blood mononuclear cells. Genomic DNA was extracted from the blood cell samples with the Qiagen DNeasy Blood Extraction Kit. The library was obtained by the immunoSEQ multiplex PCR assay. The multiplex PCR relied on a mix of 60 forward primers for TCR Vbeta segments and 13 reverse primers for TCR Jbeta segments. The CDR3 region of rearranged TCR beta genes was amplified from genomic DNA with a multiplex PCR assay. The Illumina HiSeq System was used to sequence the amplified TCR beta libraries as 87-base-pair reads. Concerning the study's data processing: In a later analysis, some 80 million unique TCR beta chains were counted across the 650 to 700 repertoires, and roughly 11 million of these chains were shared by at least two donors. To remove PCR and sequencing errors, raw reads were error-corrected and collapsed into unique sequences using a nearest-neighbor algorithm that merged closely related sequences. CDR3 sequences were aligned to IMGT reference sequences to assign V, D and J gene segments. For a sequence to be retained, a match of at least six nucleotides was required to both a V gene segment and a J gene segment. Rearrangements were classified as productive when the CDR3 lacked stop codons and remained in frame with V and J, and all other rearrangements were classified as non-productive. CDR3 was defined by IMGT convention, running from the second conserved V-encoded cysteine to the conserved J-encoded phenylalanine. In an earlier analysis of 500 to 650 of the donors, sequences lacking an unambiguous match to a single V gene segment were excluded. An earlier analysis of some 500 of the donors classified V segments as functional when productive rearrangements were above 56.7% and as segregating when the standard deviation between donors was above 5%. A statistical classification framework was built to diagnose cytomegalovirus status from the catalog of TCR beta chain sequences. A later analysis assigned V and J genes by comparing TCR nucleotide sequences with IMGT/GENE-DB human TR gene sequences. A later analysis assigned CDR3 sequences and most-parsimonious VDJ recombination scenarios with the TCRdist pipeline. In a later analysis, every TCR beta chain was defined by the combination of its CDR3 amino acid sequence and its V-gene family, and reads without a unique V-gene family were dropped. As a way to deal with suspected cross-contamination and a sequencing artifact, a later analysis dropped 592 nucleotide sequences that were highly shared and had low generation probability. A later analysis calculated a clonal expansion index for each public chain from normalized within-repertoire ranks of inferred template counts. Generation probabilities in a later analysis came from a VDJ recombination model fitted to out-of-frame rearrangements, and those results were checked against IGoR. Hypergeometric tests were used in a later analysis to score TCR-TCR, TCR-HLA and TCR-CMV co-occurrence, with a repertoire-size bias correction applied to the TCR pairs. In a later analysis, false discovery rates were estimated by permuting HLA or CMV assignments 20 times. In a later analysis, co-occurring TCRs were grouped using DBSCAN, with TCRdist sequence similarity added in when clustering inside HLA-allele-positive subsets. Repertoires with fewer than 30,000 or more than 120,000 public chains, plus five repertoires with anomalous nucleotide sharing, were excluded from co-occurrence clustering. In TCRdb, the immuneACCESS table is reduced to in-frame sequences with V and J assigned. These tables do not hold every clone; where another copy was compared, an unresolved V gene accounts for under half, and the others remain unexplained. V and J calls and clone size are those listed in that table; D and trimming were worked out from the DNA. This sample's table carries about 200,000 clones. Roughly 0.74% of the sample is in the top ten clones.

The sequence derives from a boy younger than 18 in good health and CMV-seronegative. Recombination connected TRBV7-3 to TRBJ1-1; matching of 6 bases hints at TRBD1 as the D gene. The sample taken for sequencing was PBMCs. The CDR3 has the sequence CASSIQGATEAFF. The DNA sequence is given as TGTGCCAGCAGCATACAGGGTGCCACTGAAGCTTTCTTT.